This is a list of T cell receptor beta chains from one sample in a study of vaccination and CD4 T cells after COVID-19. These TCRs' antigens remain unknown. TCRdb itself ran the PCR reads through MiXCR, one entry per CDR3 protein. The sample holds over 20,000 distinct CDR3 sequences, roughly 30% seen once. The sequencing used CD4+ T cells from blood, cultured in vitro, collected about 7 months after SARS-CoV-2 vaccination. These receptors originate from a human donor who had recovered from COVID-19. Each CDR3 is given with its conserved first and last residue. Fields, in order: clone size, V gene, J gene, D gene, CDR3 length, CDR3 protein, CDR3 DNA. The D gene is left open where the match is weak. Clone size is stated in some rows and not others, as once, few, many or a class when expanded.

few,TRBV6-1,TRBJ2-2,.,14,CATRTDANTGELFF,TGTGCCACAAGGACGGACGCGAACACCGGGGAGCTGTTTTTT
.,TRBV4-1,TRBJ1-5,TRBD1,16,CASSQEGQLPRQPQHF,TGCGCCAGCAGCCAAGAGGGACAGCTACCTAGACAGCCCCAGCATTTT
.,TRBV7-9,TRBJ2-7,.,13,CASSLGSLGEQYF,TGTGCCAGCAGCTTAGGGAGCCTGGGGGAGCAGTACTTC
.,TRBV29-1,TRBJ2-7,.,13,CSVTKRGPYEQYF,TGCAGCGTTACAAAAAGGGGTCCCTACGAGCAGTACTTC
.,TRBV6-2/TRBV6-3,TRBJ2-1,.,15,CASSWASRAYNEQFF,TGTGCCAGCAGTTGGGCTAGCAGGGCCTACAATGAGCAGTTCTTC
few,TRBV6-1,TRBJ2-5,.,13,CASQAVYQETQYF,TGTGCCAGCCAGGCAGTGTACCAAGAGACCCAGTACTTC
.,TRBV28,TRBJ1-5,.,17,CASRPGDWGQSNQPQHF,TGTGCCAGCAGACCCGGGGATTGGGGTCAGAGCAATCAGCCCCAGCATTTT
.,TRBV7-6,TRBJ2-3,.,15,CASSSYSGSTDTQYF,TGTGCCAGCAGCTCTTATAGCGGCAGCACAGATACGCAGTATTTT
.,TRBV19,TRBJ1-3,.,14,CASSIQGDGNTIYF,TGTGCCAGTAGTATACAGGGTGATGGAAACACCATATATTTT
few,TRBV20-1,TRBJ2-2,.,15,CSAREVLAPTGELFF,TGCAGTGCTAGAGAGGTATTAGCCCCCACCGGGGAGCTGTTTTTT
.,TRBV2,TRBJ2-7,TRBD1,14,CASSDPGQGGEQYF,TGTGCCAGCAGTGACCCGGGACAGGGCGGCGAGCAGTACTTC
.,TRBV19,TRBJ2-5,.,13,CASSMNRQETQYF,TGTGCCAGTAGTATGAATCGGCAAGAGACCCAGTACTTC
few,TRBV6-4,TRBJ2-3,.,14,CASSQTGGTDTQYF,TGTGCCAGCAGCCAGACAGGCGGCACAGATACGCAGTATTTT
.,TRBV28,TRBJ2-1,.,17,CASSFRQGRNPRNEQFF,TGTGCCAGCAGTTTTCGGCAGGGGCGAAACCCGCGAAATGAGCAGTTCTTC
few,TRBV6-5,TRBJ2-7,TRBD2,18,CASSYSPGLAGGSYEQYF,TGTGCCAGCAGTTACTCGCCAGGACTAGCGGGAGGCTCCTACGAGCAGTACTTC
.,TRBV28,TRBJ2-7,.,15,CASSPPGTLSYEQYF,TGTGCCAGCAGCCCGCCCGGGACACTTTCCTACGAGCAGTACTTC
.,TRBV7-9,TRBJ2-1,TRBD2,14,CASSFLAGGDEQFF,TGTGCCAGCAGCTTTTTAGCGGGAGGAGACGAGCAGTTCTTC
.,TRBV2,TRBJ2-1,TRBD1,16,CASRLGTGGSYNEQFF,TGTGCCAGCAGGCTCGGTACAGGGGGCTCCTACAATGAGCAGTTCTTC
.,TRBV21-1,TRBJ2-5,.,11,CASSLRETQYF,TGTGCCAGCAGCCTTAGGGAGACCCAGTACTTC
.,TRBV6-5,TRBJ2-5,.,11,CASSYGETLYF,TGTGCCAGCAGTTATGGGGAGACCCTGTACTTC
.,TRBV6-5,TRBJ2-3,.,14,CASSYNTGPDTQYF,TGTGCCAGCAGTTACAACACAGGGCCAGATACGCAGTATTTT
few,TRBV7-9,TRBJ2-7,TRBD2,15,CASSLGGGLSYEQYF,TGTGCCAGCAGCTTGGGGGGAGGGCTGTCCTACGAGCAGTACTTC
once,TRBV6-1,TRBJ2-7,.,14,CASRTGGTSYEQYF,TGTGCCAGCCGTACGGGCGGGACTTCTTACGAGCAGTACTTC
.,TRBV7-2,TRBJ2-7,.,15,CASSPLGAGPYEQYF,TGTGCCAGCAGCCCCCTTGGGGCGGGTCCCTACGAGCAGTACTTC
few,TRBV20-1,TRBJ2-7,.,14,CSVMDQAGFGEQYF,TGCAGTGTCATGGACCAGGCTGGGTTTGGCGAGCAGTACTTC
few,TRBV20-1,TRBJ1-2,.,13,CSAEDSNPYGYTF,TGCAGTGCTGAGGACAGCAACCCCTATGGCTACACCTTC
few,TRBV20-1,TRBJ2-1,TRBD2,14,CSALAGVPYNEQFF,TGCAGTGCACTAGCGGGAGTTCCCTACAATGAGCAGTTCTTC
.,TRBV20-1,TRBJ2-7,.,12,CSVGGKGYEQYF,TGCAGTGTAGGAGGAAAGGGCTACGAGCAGTACTTC
few,TRBV6-1,TRBJ2-3,.,13,CASSEGMADTQYF,TGTGCCAGCAGTGAAGGGATGGCAGATACGCAGTATTTT
.,TRBV28,TRBJ2-5,.,15,CASNLQGTPQETQYF,TGTGCCAGCAACCTACAGGGGACTCCCCAAGAGACCCAGTACTTC
.,TRBV11-2,TRBJ2-1,.,14,CASGKASSYNEQFF,TGTGCCAGCGGTAAGGCGAGCTCCTACAATGAGCAGTTCTTC
few,TRBV20-1,TRBJ2-1,TRBD2,15,CSAGLAGSSYNEQFF,TGCAGTGCTGGTTTAGCGGGCAGCTCCTACAATGAGCAGTTCTTC
few,TRBV20-1,TRBJ2-3,.,14,CSAMKDYSTDTQYF,TGCAGTGCTATGAAGGACTATAGCACAGATACGCAGTATTTT
.,TRBV2,TRBJ2-7,.,14,CASSEAAGRNEQYF,TGTGCCAGCAGTGAAGCGGCAGGGAGAAACGAGCAGTACTTC
.,TRBV20-1,TRBJ2-7,TRBD2,16,CSAQSRRSGRGWEQYF,TGCAGTGCCCAGTCTCGCCGTAGCGGGAGAGGATGGGAGCAGTACTTC
.,TRBV19,TRBJ2-5,.,15,CASSISSTIQETQYF,TGTGCCAGTAGTATAAGTTCGACTATCCAAGAGACCCAGTACTTC
few,TRBV2,TRBJ2-7,.,14,CASSLEPVAYEQYF,TGTGCCAGCAGTTTAGAACCGGTGGCCTACGAGCAGTACTTC
medium-sized,TRBV27,TRBJ1-6,TRBD1,15,CASSLEGQNNSPLHF,TGTGCCAGCAGTTTGGAGGGACAGAATAATTCACCCCTCCACTTT
.,TRBV4-1,TRBJ1-2,.,15,CASSLLGRGDYGYTF,TGCGCCAGCAGCCTACTGGGAAGGGGGGACTATGGCTACACCTTC
few,TRBV7-8,TRBJ2-7,TRBD2,15,CASSFTSGIPYEQYF,TGTGCCAGCAGCTTCACTAGCGGGATACCCTACGAGCAGTACTTC
.,TRBV5-6,TRBJ1-2,TRBD1,15,CASSSRTGPRYGYTF,TGTGCCAGCAGCTCGAGGACAGGGCCGCGCTATGGCTACACCTTC
.,TRBV7-2,TRBJ1-2,.,14,CASSLGRGSYGYTF,TGTGCCAGCAGCTTAGGCAGGGGCAGCTATGGCTACACCTTC
.,TRBV19,TRBJ1-6,.,14,CASSMEALNSPLHF,TGTGCCAGTAGTATGGAAGCCTTAAATTCACCCCTCCACTTT
.,TRBV19,TRBJ2-2,TRBD2,18,CASSIGLAGGWGTGELFF,TGTGCCAGTAGTATCGGACTAGCGGGAGGTTGGGGGACCGGGGAGCTGTTTTTT
.,TRBV20-1,TRBJ1-6,.,15,CSARGLRDKLSTLHF,TGCAGTGCTAGAGGGCTCCGGGACAAGTTATCGACCCTCCACTTT
few,TRBV29-1,TRBJ2-5,TRBD2,13,CSVEGGFRETQYF,TGCAGCGTTGAGGGAGGGTTTAGAGAGACCCAGTACTTC
.,TRBV15,TRBJ1-1,.,13,CATSRVGGTEAFF,TGTGCCACCAGCAGAGTTGGGGGCACTGAAGCTTTCTTT